This T cell receptor (beta chain) was profiled in a study of shared clonotypes between healthy human individuals. Study-level results: The small donor group covered limited genetic and exposure diversity. Among non-shared clonotypes, generation probabilities were lower than among those shared by all four donors.

The table came from immunoSEQ multiplex PCR; TCRdb's copy has only in-frame clones and leaves some out. The sample has around 1.1 million clones, about 72% seen once. Remarks on this clone: As yet, its antigen is unknown.

Trimming cost V 6 bases and J 7 bases; bases outside gene matches: 7. There are 13 residues in the CDR3. From germline, CDR1 is LGHNT and CDR2 FRNRAP. This receptor was obtained from a man aged 18 to 30 in good health. Some clones in this sample may be carry-over from other donors' samples. The rearrangement uses TRBV12-5 and TRBJ1-1; 8 nucleotides match TRBD1. The sample comprised memory CD4+ T cells from PBMCs. As for subset: CD45RA-negative fraction. The CDR3: CASGYGTGREAFF. In DNA, the CDR3 is TGTGCTAGTGGGTACGGGACAGGCCGTGAAGCTTTCTTT.